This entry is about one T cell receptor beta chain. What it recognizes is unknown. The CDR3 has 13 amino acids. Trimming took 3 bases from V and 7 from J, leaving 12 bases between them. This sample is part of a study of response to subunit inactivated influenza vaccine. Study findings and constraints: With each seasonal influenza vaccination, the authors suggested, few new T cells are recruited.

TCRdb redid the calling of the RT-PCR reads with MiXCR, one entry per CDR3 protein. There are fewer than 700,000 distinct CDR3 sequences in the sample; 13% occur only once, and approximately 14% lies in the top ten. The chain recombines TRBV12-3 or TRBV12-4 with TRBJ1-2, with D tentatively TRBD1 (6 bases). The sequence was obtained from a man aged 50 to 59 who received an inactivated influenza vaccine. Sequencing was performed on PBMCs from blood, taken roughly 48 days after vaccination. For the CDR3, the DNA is TGTGCCAGCAGTTTTTTCAGGGGATCTGGCTACACCTTC. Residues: CASSFFRGSGYTF.